The 9 T cell receptor beta chains below were found in one sample sequenced in a study of shared clonotypes between healthy human individuals. Measured with immunoSEQ multiplex PCR; TCRdb has only the in-frame clones, and not every one. Among 700,000 to 950,000 clones listed, roughly 96% were seen once. Naive CD8 cells were CD45RO-negative, positively selected for CCR7, excluding terminally differentiated effector memory CD45RA+ cells. The sequencing input was naive CD8+ T cells sorted from blood. These receptors all stem from a young man in good health.

The DNA for the CDR3 is TGTGCCAGCAGCGGACAGTCGAGTACGAATACGCAGTATTTT. This translates into CASSGQSSTNTQYF. The chain joins TRBV9 to TRBJ2-3; a weak D match, TRBD1 (5 bases). V lost 3 bases and J 7 bases, leaving 15 bases between the germline ends. This CDR3 comprises 14 residues. Germline-derived CDR1 and CDR2 are SGDLS and YYNGEE.

This chain joins TRBV4-3 and TRBJ2-1; D is perhaps TRBD1 (5 bases). Trimming shortened V by 0 bases and J by 9 bases, and 15 bases separated the two germline ends. CDR1 is LGHNA, CDR2 YSLEER, per germline. The CDR3 contains 15 residues. As DNA, the CDR3 is TGCGCCAGCAGCCAAGACCGGCAGGGAAAAGTTGAGCAGTTCTTC. Its protein is CASSQDRQGKVEQFF.

This clone was found once. The V and J genes are TRBV14 and TRBJ2-2; D gene uncertain. Looked up from germline, CDR1 is SGHDN and CDR2 is FVKESK. This CDR3 is 13 amino acids long. V gave up 1 base and J gave up 3 bases, with 3 bases separating them. The DNA of the CDR3 is TGTGCCAGCAGCCAAGTAGACACCGGGGAGCTGTTTTTT. It translates to CASSQVDTGELFF.

Here the CDR3 reads CATGASGSSNTQYF. In DNA form, the CDR3 reads TGTGCCACCGGGGCTAGCGGGAGTTCAAATACGCAGTATTTT. V is TRBV19 and J is TRBJ2-3; TRBD2 aligns across 10 bases. J was trimmed by 7 bases and V by 10 bases; bases with no gene match: 11. Germline CDR1 is LNHDA and CDR2 is SQIVND (reference sequence). The CDR3 contains 14 residues.

The V gene is TRBV7-6, the J gene TRBJ2-3; no definite D call. Germline CDR1 SGHVS, CDR2 FNYEAQ. With 2 bases removed from V and 6 bases from J, the gap between germline ends came to 9 bases. This CDR3 contains 13 residues. The CDR3 region is CASSLSLSDTQYF. In DNA form, the CDR3 reads TGTGCCAGCAGCTTAAGCTTGTCCGATACGCAGTATTTT. The variable domain in full, completed from reference TRBV7-6 and TRBJ2-3, reads GAGVSQSPRYKVTKRGQDVALRCDPISGHVSLYWYRQALGQGPEFLTYFNYEAQQDKSGLPNDRFSAERPEGSISTLTIQRTEQRDSAMYRCASSLSLSDTQYFGPGTRLTVL.

Of note for this clone: The same CDR3 also results from other DNA sequences found in this sample. The CDR3 DNA reads as TGTGCCAGTAGTATCAGCGGCTACAATGAGCAGTTCTTC. This gives the protein CASSISGYNEQFF. V and J are TRBV19 and TRBJ2-1; tentatively, D is TRBD2 (5 bases). CDR3 length equals 13 residues. The germline V gene has CDR1 LNHDA and CDR2 SQIVND (reference sequence). V gave up 3 bases and J gave up 3 bases, with 6 bases separating them.

The gene calls are TRBV2 and TRBJ2-4, with D tentatively TRBD2 (6 bases). Trimming cost V 3 bases and J 7 bases, with 10 bases left between them. This CDR3 is 13 amino acids long. Germline CDR1 reads SNHLY; CDR2 reads FYNNEI. CDR3 sequence: CASSEGGANIQYF. The CDR3 DNA follows: TGTGCCAGCAGTGAGGGCGGGGCGAACATTCAGTACTTC.

This chain's CDR3 is CASCDRGMNTEAFF. CDR3 in DNA: TGTGCCAGCTGCGATAGGGGGATGAACACTGAAGCTTTCTTT. The gene calls are TRBV7-2 and TRBJ1-1; tentatively, D is TRBD1 (6 bases). V was shortened by 8 bases and J by 0 bases, with 13 bases between the two germline ends. CDR3 length: 14 residues. Germline CDR1 reads SGHTA; CDR2 reads FQGNSA.

V gene TRBV5-8 combines with J gene TRBJ2-7; tentatively, D is TRBD1 (5 bases). The CDR3 covers 16 residues. Germline loops: CDR1 SGHTS, CDR2 YDEGEE. Trimming pared 1 base from V and 5 bases from J, leaving 19 bases between. CDR3 sequence (DNA): TGTGCCAGCAGCTTGTATGCAGGACAAACCCTCCACGAGCAGTACTTC. This codes for CASSLYAGQTLHEQYF. Based on the CDR3 plus reference TRBV5-8 and TRBJ2-7, the full variable domain is EAGVTQSPTHLIKTRGQQATLRCSPISGHTSVYWYQQALGLGLQFLLWYDEGEERNRGNFPPRFSGRQFPNYSSELNVNALELEDSALYLCASSLYAGQTLHEQYFGPGTRLTVT.